This T cell receptor (beta chain) emerged from a study of T cells in women clearing cervical HPV infection. Germline CDR1 and CDR2: SGHRS and YFSETQ. J lost 6 bases, V lost 3 bases, and 4 bases had no gene match. This CDR3 region has 13 residues. With respect to this clone: The read terminates 3 residues ahead of where the CDR3 ends, so the germline J gene completes it.

The data were produced by immunoSEQ multiplex PCR, yet TCRdb's version contains in-frame clones alone and is incomplete. This repertoire comprises over 9,500 clones; its ten largest clones make up roughly 9.4%. Sequenced: blood buffy coat. The sequence was collected from a woman between 18 and 70 years old with a cervical HPV16 infection that either progressed to CIN3+ or cleared (not recorded which). The gene calls are TRBV5-1 and TRBJ1-2, with 8 bases lining up with TRBD1. The CDR3 bases that were read are TGCGCCAGCAGCTCGGACAGGGTAAATGGC. Translated, it gives CASSSDRVNG. In full, the CDR3 is CASSSDRVNGYTF.